Listed here are 8 T cell receptor beta chains from one sample, sequenced in a study of blood T cell repertoires in COVID-19. Measured with immunoSEQ multiplex PCR; TCRdb has only the in-frame clones, and not every one. The sample holds about 190,000 clones, around 85% seen once. Sequencing input: peripheral blood. These receptors were obtained from a woman between 50 and 59 years old with acute or convalescent COVID-19.

The V and J genes are TRBV15 and TRBJ1-6, with D perhaps matching TRBD1 (6 bases). V dropped 4 bases and J dropped 9 bases, with 16 bases sitting between them. The CDR3 is made up of 15 amino acids. Germline V CDR1 and CDR2: LNHNV, YYDKDF (reference sequence). CDR3 bases: TGTGCCACCAGCACCCGGGACACCATGGGTTCACCCCTCCACTTT. Amino acid sequence: CATSTRDTMGSPLHF.

The chain joins TRBV6-5 to TRBJ1-1; D gene ambiguous. Trimming cost V 7 bases and J 4 bases, with 13 bases left between them. Germline V gene lookup returns CDR1 MNHEY and CDR2 SVGAGI. CDR3 size: 13 residues. CDR3 region: CASTEGVGTEAFF. The CDR3 region has the DNA TGTGCCAGCACGGAGGGAGTAGGCACTGAAGCTTTCTTT.

This clone occurred a few times. V gene TRBV10-3 combines with J gene TRBJ1-6; 9 positions agree with TRBD1. The germline V gene encodes CDR1 ENHRY and CDR2 SYGVKD. CDR3 length: 14 residues. V lost 4 bases and J lost 7; bases outside the gene matches: 2. The CDR3 DNA follows: TGTGCCATCAGTGCTACAGGGGGCAATTCACCCCTCCACTTT. Its protein product is CAISATGGNSPLHF.

This clone was counted between two and nine times. The genes are TRBV27 and TRBJ2-2; D gene unclear. Trimming removed 3 bases at V and 2 bases at J, with 7 bases between. This CDR3 has 14 residues. From germline, CDR1 is MNHEY and CDR2 SMNVEV (reference sequence). The chain's CDR3 is CASSLGSNTGELFF. As DNA, the CDR3 is TGTGCCAGCAGTTTGGGCAGTAACACCGGGGAGCTGTTTTTT.

This chain joins TRBV28 and TRBJ2-6; TRBD2 is a possible D gene (5 bases). V was clipped by 8 bases and J by 2 bases, with 13 bases between them. Germline values: CDR1 MDHEN, CDR2 SYDVKM. This CDR3 has 15 amino acids. For the CDR3, the DNA is TGTGCCAGCGAAGAGAGGGTGACTGGGGCCAACGTCCTGACTTTC. It codes for CASEERVTGANVLTF.

This clone was recorded a few times. The chain combines TRBV11-2 with TRBJ1-3; D ambiguous. The CDR3 sequence is 17 residues long. Trimming cost V 1 base and J 0 bases, with 13 bases left between them. From germline, CDR1 is SGHAT and CDR2 FQNNGV. Here the CDR3 reads CASSLGDQRFSGNTIYF. CDR3 sequence (DNA): TGTGCCAGCAGCTTAGGTGATCAGCGGTTCTCTGGAAACACCATATATTTT.

This clone was counted a few times. The rearrangement links TRBV6-5 to TRBJ1-1; D perhaps matches TRBD1 (5 bases). Trimming shortened V by 7 bases and J by 3 bases, and 15 bases separated the two germline ends. The V gene's germline CDR1 is MNHEY and CDR2 SVGAGI. The CDR3 has 14 amino acids. The CDR3 region is CASTTRGYYTEAFF. The DNA for the CDR3 is TGTGCCAGCACCACCCGGGGGTATTACACTGAAGCTTTCTTT.

This chain connects TRBV5-6 to TRBJ1-1; weak D call: TRBD1 (5 bases). The CDR3 runs 14 residues. Between the trimmed V and J ends, which lost 4 bases and 4 bases, there was a span of 14 bases. The germline gives CDR1 SGHDT, CDR2 YYEEEE. The CDR3 DNA reads TGTGCCAGCAGCCCACCGCGGGACTTCACTGAAGCTTTCTTT. Translated: CASSPPRDFTEAFF.